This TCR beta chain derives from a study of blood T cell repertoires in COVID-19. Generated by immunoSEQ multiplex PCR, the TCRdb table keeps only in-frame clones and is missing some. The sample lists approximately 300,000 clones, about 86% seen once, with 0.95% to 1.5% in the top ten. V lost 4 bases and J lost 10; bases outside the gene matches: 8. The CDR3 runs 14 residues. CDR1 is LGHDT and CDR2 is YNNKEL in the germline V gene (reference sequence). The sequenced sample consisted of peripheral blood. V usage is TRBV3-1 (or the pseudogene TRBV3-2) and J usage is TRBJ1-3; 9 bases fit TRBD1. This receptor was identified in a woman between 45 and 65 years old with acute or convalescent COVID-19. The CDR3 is CASSPPGTGPTIYF. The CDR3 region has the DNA TGTGCCAGCAGCCCTCCCGGGACAGGGCCAACCATATATTTT.